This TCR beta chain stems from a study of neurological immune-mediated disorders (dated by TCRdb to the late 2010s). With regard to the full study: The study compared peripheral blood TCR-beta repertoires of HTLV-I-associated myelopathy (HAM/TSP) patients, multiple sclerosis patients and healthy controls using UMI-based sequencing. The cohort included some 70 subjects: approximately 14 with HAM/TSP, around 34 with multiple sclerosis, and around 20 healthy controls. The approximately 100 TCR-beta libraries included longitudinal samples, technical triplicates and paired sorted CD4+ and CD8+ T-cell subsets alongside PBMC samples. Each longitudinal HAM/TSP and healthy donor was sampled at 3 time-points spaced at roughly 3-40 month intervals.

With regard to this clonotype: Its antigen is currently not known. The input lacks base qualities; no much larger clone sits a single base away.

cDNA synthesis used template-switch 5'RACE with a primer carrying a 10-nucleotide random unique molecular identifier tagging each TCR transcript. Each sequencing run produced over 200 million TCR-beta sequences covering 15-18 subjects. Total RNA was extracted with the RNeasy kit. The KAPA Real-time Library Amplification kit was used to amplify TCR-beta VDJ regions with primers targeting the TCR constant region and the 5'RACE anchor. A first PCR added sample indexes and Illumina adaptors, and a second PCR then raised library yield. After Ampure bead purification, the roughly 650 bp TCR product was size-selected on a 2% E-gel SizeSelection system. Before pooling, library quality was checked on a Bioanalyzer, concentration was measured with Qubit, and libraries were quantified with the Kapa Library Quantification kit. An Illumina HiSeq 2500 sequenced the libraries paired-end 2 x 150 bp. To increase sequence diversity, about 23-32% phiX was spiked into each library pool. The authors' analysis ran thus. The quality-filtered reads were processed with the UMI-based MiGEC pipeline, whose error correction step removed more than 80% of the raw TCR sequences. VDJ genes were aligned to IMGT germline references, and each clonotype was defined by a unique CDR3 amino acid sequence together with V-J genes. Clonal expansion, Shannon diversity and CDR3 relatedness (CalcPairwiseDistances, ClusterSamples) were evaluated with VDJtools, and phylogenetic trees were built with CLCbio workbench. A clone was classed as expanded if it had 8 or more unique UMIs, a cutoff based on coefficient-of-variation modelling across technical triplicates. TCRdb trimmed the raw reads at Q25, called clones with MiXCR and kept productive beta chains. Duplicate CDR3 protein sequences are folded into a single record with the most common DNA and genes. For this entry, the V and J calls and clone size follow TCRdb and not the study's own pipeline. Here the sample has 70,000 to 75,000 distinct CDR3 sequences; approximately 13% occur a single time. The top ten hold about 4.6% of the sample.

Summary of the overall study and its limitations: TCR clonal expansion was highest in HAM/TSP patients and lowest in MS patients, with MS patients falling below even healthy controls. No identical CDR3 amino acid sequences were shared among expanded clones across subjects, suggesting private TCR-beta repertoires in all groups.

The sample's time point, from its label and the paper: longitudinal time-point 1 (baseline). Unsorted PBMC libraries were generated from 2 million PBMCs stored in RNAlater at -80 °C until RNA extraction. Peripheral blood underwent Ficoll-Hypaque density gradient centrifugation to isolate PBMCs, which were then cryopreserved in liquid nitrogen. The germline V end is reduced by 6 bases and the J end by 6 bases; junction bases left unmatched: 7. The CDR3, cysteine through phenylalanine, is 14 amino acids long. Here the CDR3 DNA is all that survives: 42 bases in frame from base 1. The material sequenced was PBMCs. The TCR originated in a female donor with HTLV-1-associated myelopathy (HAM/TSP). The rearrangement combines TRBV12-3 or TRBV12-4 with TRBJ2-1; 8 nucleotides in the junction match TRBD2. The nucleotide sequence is TGTGCCAGCAGCCCGCGCGCGGGGGGCAATGAGCAGTTCTTC. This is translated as CASSPRAGGNEQFF.